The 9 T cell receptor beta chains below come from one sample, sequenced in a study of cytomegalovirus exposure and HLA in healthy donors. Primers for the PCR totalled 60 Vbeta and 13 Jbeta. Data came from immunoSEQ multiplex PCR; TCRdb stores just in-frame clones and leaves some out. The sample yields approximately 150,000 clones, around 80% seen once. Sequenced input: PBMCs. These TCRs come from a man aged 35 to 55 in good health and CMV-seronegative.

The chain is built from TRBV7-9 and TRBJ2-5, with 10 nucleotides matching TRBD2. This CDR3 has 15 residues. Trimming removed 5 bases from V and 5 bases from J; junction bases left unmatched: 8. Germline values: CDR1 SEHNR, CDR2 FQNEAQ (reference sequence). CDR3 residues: CASSPPSGSGETQYF. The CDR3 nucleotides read TGTGCCAGCAGCCCACCTAGCGGGAGTGGGGAGACCCAGTACTTC.

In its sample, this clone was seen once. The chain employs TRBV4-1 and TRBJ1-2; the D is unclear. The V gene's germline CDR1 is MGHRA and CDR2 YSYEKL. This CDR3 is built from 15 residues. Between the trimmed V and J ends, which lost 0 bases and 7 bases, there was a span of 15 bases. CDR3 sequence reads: CASSQDGRAGPGYTF. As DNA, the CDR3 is TGCGCCAGCAGCCAAGATGGGAGGGCTGGGCCTGGCTACACCTTC.

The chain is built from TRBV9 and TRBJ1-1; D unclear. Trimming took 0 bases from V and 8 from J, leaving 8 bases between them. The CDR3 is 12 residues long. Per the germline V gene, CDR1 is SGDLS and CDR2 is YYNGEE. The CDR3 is CASSVEDSEAFF. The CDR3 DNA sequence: TGTGCCAGCAGCGTAGAGGACTCAGAAGCTTTCTTT.

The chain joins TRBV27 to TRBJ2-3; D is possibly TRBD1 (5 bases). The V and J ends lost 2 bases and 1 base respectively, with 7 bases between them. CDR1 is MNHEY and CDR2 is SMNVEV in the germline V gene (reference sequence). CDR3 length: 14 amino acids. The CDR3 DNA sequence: TGTGCCAGCAGTTTAGAAGGGGGCACAGATACGCAGTATTTT. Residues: CASSLEGGTDTQYF.

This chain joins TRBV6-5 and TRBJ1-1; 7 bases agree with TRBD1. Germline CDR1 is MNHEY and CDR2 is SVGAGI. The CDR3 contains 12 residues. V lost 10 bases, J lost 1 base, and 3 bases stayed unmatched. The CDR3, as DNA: TGTGCCACCGGGACAGAGAACACTGAAGCTTTCTTT. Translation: CATGTENTEAFF.

For the CDR3, the DNA is TGTGCCAGCAGTTTATGGTCCGGGGAGACCCAGTACTTC. Protein sequence: CASSLWSGETQYF. The chain uses TRBV27 and TRBJ2-5; D remains unclear. Germline CDR1 is MNHEY and CDR2 is SMNVEV (reference sequence). Trimming cost V 1 base and J 5 bases, with 8 bases left between them. This CDR3 is 13 amino acids long.

The CDR3, as DNA: TGTGCCAGCAGCCACCAGGTTTCTAGCACAGATACGCAGTATTTT. Residues: CASSHQVSSTDTQYF. The rearrangement joins TRBV2 to TRBJ2-3; D is unresolved. V was cut by 6 bases and J by 0 bases, with 13 bases left in between. The germline gives CDR1 SNHLY, CDR2 FYNNEI. The CDR3 runs 15 residues. The full variable domain, with the rest looked up from reference TRBV2 and TRBJ2-3, is EPEVTQTPSHQVTQMGQEVILRCVPISNHLYFYWYRQILGQKVEFLVSFYNNEISEKSEIFDDQFSVERPDGSNFTLKIRSTKLEDSAMYFCASSHQVSSTDTQYFGPGTRLTVL.

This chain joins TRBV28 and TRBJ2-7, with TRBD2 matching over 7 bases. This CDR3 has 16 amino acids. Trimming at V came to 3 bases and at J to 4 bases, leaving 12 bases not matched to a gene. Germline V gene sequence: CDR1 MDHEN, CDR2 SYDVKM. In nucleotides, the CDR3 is TGTGCCAGCAGTTTGATAGCGGCGGGAGAGAAATACGAGCAGTACTTC. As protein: CASSLIAAGEKYEQYF.

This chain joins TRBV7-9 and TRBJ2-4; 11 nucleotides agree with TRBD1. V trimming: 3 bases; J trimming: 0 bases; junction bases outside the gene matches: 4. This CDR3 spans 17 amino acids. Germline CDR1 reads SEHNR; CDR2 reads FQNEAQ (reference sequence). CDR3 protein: CASSFGQGARAKNIQYF. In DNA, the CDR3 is TGTGCCAGCAGCTTTGGACAGGGGGCGAGAGCCAAAAACATTCAGTACTTC.